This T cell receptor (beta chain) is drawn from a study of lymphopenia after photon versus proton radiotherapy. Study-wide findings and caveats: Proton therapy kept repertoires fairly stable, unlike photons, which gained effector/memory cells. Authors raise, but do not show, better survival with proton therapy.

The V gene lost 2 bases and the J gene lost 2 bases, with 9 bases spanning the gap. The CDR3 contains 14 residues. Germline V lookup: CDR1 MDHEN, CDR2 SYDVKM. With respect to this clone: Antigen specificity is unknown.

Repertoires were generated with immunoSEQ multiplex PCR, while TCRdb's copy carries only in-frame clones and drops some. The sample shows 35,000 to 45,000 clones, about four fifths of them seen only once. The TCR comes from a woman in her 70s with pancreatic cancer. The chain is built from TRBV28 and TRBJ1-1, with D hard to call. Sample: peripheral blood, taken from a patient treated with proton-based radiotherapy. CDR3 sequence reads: CASSLLRVNTEAFF. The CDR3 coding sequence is TGTGCCAGCAGTTTACTAAGGGTTAACACTGAAGCTTTCTTT.